Here is one T cell receptor (beta chain) with its context. The antigen remains unidentified. The CDR3 is 13 amino acids. The V gene's germline CDR1 is ENHRY and CDR2 SYGVKD. The germline V and J ends were trimmed by 6 bases and 0 bases, with 6 bases remaining between them. The data were obtained in a study of a mutant IDH1 vaccine in newly diagnosed glioma. As for the study in general: First vaccine doses came 4-6 weeks after radiotherapy alone, or with temozolomide cycles.

TCRdb keeps only in-frame clones here, not all; method: immunoSEQ multiplex PCR. The table records around 50,000 clones, roughly 91% of them present only once. The time point was: week 35, safety follow-up. The investigators gave 300 ug of mutant IDH1 20-mer peptide in each vaccine dose, together with topical imiquimod. New WHO grade 3 or 4 IDH1-mutant, ATRX-lost astrocytomas were present in all donors. The J gene is TRBJ1-3, the V gene TRBV10-3; D is uncertain. This specimen was PBMCs, taken from a glioma patient whose treatment included an IDH1 peptide vaccine. This TCR was recovered from a woman aged 35 to 49 with glioma. The CDR3 reads CAIRGPSGNTIYF. DNA of the CDR3: TGTGCCATCAGAGGCCCCTCTGGAAACACCATATATTTT.